This TCR beta chain emerged from a study of blood T cell repertoires in COVID-19. Overall study: Sites across the United States, Italy and Spain contributed samples from acute and convalescent COVID-19.

The V and J ends lost 3 bases and 4 bases respectively, with 6 bases between them. Per germline, CDR1 DFQATT and CDR2 SNEGSKA (reference sequence). CDR3 length equals 11 residues. Authors' processing steps: Cell counts per sample came from amplifying reference gene primers. Sequencing used immunoSEQ multiplex PCR; TCRdb keeps in-frame clones, though not all of them. Clone size and V and J calls were adopted from that table, with D and trimming inferred from the DNA. The repertoire has a few hundred thousand clones, over 75% of them found once; the top ten carry 1%. This clone was picked up a small number of times.

The receptor was isolated from a man aged 45 to 65 with active or convalescent COVID-19. The V gene is TRBV20-1, the J gene TRBJ1-2, with D unresolved. What was sequenced was peripheral blood. The CDR3 reads CSARSVYGYTF. Here the CDR3 DNA reads TGCAGTGCTAGGTCGGTCTATGGCTACACCTTC.